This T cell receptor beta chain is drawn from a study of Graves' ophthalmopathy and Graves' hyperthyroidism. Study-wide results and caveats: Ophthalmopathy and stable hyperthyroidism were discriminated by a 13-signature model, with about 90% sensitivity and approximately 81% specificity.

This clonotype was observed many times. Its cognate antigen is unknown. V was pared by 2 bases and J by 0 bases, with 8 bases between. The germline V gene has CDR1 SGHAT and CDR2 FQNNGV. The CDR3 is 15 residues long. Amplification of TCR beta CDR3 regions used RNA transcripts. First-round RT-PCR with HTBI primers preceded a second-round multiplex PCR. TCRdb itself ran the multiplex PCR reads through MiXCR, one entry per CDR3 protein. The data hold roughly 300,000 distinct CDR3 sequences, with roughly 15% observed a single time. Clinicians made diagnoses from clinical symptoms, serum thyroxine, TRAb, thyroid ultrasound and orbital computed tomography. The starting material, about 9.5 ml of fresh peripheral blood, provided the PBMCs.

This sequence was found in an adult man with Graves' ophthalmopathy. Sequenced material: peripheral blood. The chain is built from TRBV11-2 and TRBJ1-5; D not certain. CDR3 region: CASSLTFDSNQPQHF. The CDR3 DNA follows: TGTGCCAGCAGCTTAACATTTGATAGCAATCAGCCCCAGCATTTT.